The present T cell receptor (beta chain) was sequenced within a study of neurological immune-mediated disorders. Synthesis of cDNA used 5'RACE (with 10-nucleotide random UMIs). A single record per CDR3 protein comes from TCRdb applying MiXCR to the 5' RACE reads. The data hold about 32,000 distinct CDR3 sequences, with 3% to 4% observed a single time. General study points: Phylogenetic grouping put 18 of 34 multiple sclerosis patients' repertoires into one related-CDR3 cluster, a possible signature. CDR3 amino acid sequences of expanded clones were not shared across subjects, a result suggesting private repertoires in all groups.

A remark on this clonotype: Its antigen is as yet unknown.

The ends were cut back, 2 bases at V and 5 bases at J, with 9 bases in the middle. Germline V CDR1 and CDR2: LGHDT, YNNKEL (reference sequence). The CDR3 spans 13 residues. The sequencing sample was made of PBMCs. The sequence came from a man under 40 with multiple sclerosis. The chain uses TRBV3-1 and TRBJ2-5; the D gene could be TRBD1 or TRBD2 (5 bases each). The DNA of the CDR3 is TGTGCCAGCAGCCAACGGGGCCGCGAGACCCAGTACTTC. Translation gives CASSQRGRETQYF.